The 2 T cell receptor beta chains listed next were all sequenced from one sample in a study of PD-L1 blockade in urothelial cancer. Sequenced by immunoSEQ multiplex PCR; TCRdb stores in-frame clones only, minus some. The sample has 70,000 or so clones, 90% seen once. Time point meaning: pretreatment peripheral blood. The material was PBMCs, obtained around atezolizumab (anti-PD-L1) treatment. These receptors were taken from a man aged 70 or older with urothelial cancer.

A few counts support this clone. The V call is TRBV6-5, the J call TRBJ2-5, with D possibly matching TRBD2 (5 bases). Germline assignment: CDR1 MNHEY and CDR2 SVGAGI. The V and J ends lost 4 bases and 1 base respectively, with 13 bases between them. The CDR3 totals 15 residues. This chain's CDR3 is CASSSLGSAQETQYF. CDR3 coding DNA: TGTGCCAGCAGTTCCCTGGGGAGCGCCCAAGAGACCCAGTACTTC.

This clone was seen once. The rearrangement joins TRBV5-1 to TRBJ2-3, with 8 bases matching TRBD1. The CDR3 runs 13 residues. Germline loops: CDR1 SGHRS, CDR2 YFSETQ. V gave up 7 bases and J gave up 2 bases; unmatched junction bases: 3. This CDR3 reads CASRTGPTDTQYF. In nucleotides, the CDR3 is TGCGCCAGCCGGACAGGGCCCACAGATACGCAGTATTTT.